The clone carrying this T cell receptor beta chain was recorded a few times. Its antigen is undetermined. Individual cDNA molecules received unique molecular identifiers. In TCRdb, the 5' RACE reads were re-called with MiXCR into one record per CDR3 protein. The sample has more than 25,000 distinct CDR3 sequences, roughly 9.7% seen once. The sample originates from a study of early T cells in non-severe SARS-CoV-2 infection. Background on the study: It was bulk RNA from unsorted whole blood that was sequenced, and the chains were unpaired. Regarding the study as a whole: Private and CD4 specificities were missed by VDJdb matching, skewed to anti-spike CD8.

Germline V lookup: CDR1 MGHDK, CDR2 SYGVNS. V lost 5 bases and J 4 bases, leaving 15 bases between the germline ends. The CDR3 extends over 15 amino acids. V usage is TRBV25-1 and J usage is TRBJ2-1, with a weak D call TRBD2 (7 bases). The sequencing sample was made of whole blood. This receptor was obtained from an adult who was a healthcare worker with PCR-confirmed SARS-CoV-2 infection or an uninfected control (not recorded which). The CDR3 is CASSPRGARYNEQFF. The CDR3 nucleotides read TGTGCCAGCAGTCCTCGGGGGGCCAGATACAATGAGCAGTTCTTC.